This T cell receptor beta chain was recovered during a study of CD8 T cells in ankylosing spondylitis. As regards this clonotype: No antigen is known for it.

The CDR3 is made up of 12 amino acids. Deletions cut 6 bases from V and 5 bases from J, with 10 bases between. CDR1 is SGHTA and CDR2 is FQGNSA in the germline V gene. A quantitative 5'-RACE method, one with molecular barcodes, was used to make TCR beta libraries. One entry per CDR3 protein, called by TCRdb with MiXCR from the 5' RACE reads. The sample consists of hundreds of thousands of distinct CDR3 sequences, over 9.5% of them appearing once. Points from the study as a whole: Researchers reportedly found disease-linked clones significantly enriched in matched ankylosing spondylitis synovial fluid. CD8+ disease-linked clones were present at relatively low frequencies in blood. Among TCR beta sequences, a motif of roughly 8 highly homologous variants appeared characteristic of ankylosing spondylitis blood.

Sequenced material: blood, either unsorted or a sorted T cell fraction (not recorded which). The receptor comes from a male donor with ankylosing spondylitis. J is TRBJ2-5 and V is TRBV7-2; no clear D. The CDR3 coding sequence is TGTGCCAGCAGTTCATCAATGGAGACCCAGTACTTC. Translated, it gives CASSSSMETQYF.